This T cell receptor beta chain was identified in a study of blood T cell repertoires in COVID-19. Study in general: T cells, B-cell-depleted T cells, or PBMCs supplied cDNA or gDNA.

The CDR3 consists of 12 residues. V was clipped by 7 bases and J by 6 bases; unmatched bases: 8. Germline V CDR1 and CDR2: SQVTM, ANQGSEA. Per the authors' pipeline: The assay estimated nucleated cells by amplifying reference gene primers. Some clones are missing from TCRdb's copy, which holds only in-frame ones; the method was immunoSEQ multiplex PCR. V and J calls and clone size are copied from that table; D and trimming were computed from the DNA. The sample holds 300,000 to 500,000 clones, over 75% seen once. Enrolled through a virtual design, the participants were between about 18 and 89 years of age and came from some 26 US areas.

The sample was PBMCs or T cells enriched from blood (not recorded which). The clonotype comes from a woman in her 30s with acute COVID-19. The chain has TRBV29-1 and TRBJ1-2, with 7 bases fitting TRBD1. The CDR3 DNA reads TGCAGCGCTCGGGACAGAACGGATGGCTACACCTTC. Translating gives CSARDRTDGYTF.